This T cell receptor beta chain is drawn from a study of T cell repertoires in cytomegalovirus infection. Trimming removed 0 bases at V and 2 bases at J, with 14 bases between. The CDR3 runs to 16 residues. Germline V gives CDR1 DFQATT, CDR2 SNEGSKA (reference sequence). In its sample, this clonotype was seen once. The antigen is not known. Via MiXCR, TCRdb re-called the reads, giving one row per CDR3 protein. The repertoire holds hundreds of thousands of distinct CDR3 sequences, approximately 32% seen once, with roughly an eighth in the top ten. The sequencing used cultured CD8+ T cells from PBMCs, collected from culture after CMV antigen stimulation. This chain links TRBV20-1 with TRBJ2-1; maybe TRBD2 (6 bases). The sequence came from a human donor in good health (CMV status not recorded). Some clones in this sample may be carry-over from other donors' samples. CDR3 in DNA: TGCAGTGCTAGAGATATTGGAGGGTCTACCTACAATGAGCAGTTCTTC. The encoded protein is CSARDIGGSTYNEQFF.